The table lists the clone carrying this TCR beta chain with many counts. Together with a sample-barcoded 5' primer, a J-beta primer mix was included in a second PCR lasting about 6 to 11 cycles. Every sample gave at least 2.5 million paired-end reads containing CDR3. TCRdb reprocessed the 5' RACE reads with MiXCR, giving one entry per CDR3 protein. Of around 1,700,000 distinct CDR3 sequences listed, 25% to 30% are singletons. PBMCs numbering at least 7 million were isolated per sample. V lost 5 bases and J 1 base, leaving 15 bases between the germline ends. The germline CDR1 and CDR2 sequences are SNHLY and FYNNEI. This CDR3 has 15 amino acids. These data come from a study of blood T cells in healthy people across ages.

This TCR was recovered from a woman younger than 45 in good health. The chain couples TRBV2 to TRBJ2-7; the D is unclear. The specimen was blood. The CDR3 here is CASSPGRTRSYEQYF. Written as DNA, the CDR3 is TGTGCCAGCAGTCCCGGACGGACGAGGTCCTACGAGCAGTACTTC.